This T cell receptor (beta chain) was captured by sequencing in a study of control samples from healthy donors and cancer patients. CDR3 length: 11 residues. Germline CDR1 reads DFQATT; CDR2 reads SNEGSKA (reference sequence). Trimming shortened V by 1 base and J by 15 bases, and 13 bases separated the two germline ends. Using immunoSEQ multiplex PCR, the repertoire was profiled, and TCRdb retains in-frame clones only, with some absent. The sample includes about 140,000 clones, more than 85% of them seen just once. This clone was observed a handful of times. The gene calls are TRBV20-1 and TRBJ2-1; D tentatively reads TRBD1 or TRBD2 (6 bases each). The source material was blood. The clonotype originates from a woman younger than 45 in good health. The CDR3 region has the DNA TGCAGTGCTAGAGTCGGAAAGGGGGGGTTCTTC. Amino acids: CSARVGKGGFF.